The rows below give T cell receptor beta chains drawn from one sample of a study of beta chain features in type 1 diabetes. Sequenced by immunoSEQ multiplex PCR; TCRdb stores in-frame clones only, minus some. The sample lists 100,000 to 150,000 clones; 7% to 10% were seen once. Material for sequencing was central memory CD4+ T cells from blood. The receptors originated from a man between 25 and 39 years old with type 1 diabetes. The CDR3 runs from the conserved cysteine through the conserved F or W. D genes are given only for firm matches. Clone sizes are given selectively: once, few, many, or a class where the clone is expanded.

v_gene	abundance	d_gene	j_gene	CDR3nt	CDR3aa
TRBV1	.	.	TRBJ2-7	TGCACCAGCAGCCAATATAGCGGGGGGTCCTCCTACGAGCAGTACTTC	CTSSQYSGGSSYEQYF
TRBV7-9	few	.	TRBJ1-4	TGTGCCAGCAGCTCCCGACAGAGTAGTGAAAAACTGTTTTTT	CASSSRQSSEKLFF
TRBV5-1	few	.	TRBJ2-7	TGCGCCAGCAGTCCTGGACAGCACACCTACGAGCAGTACTTC	CASSPGQHTYEQYF
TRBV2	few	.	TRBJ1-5	TGTGCCAGCCACACTACAGGGAATCAGCCCCAGCATTTT	CASHTTGNQPQHF
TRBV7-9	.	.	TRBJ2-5	TGTGCCAGCAGCTTTACAGTTGACGGTCAAGAGACCCAGTACTTC	CASSFTVDGQETQYF
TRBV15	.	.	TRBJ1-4	TGTGCCACCAGCAGAGACGGTAATGAAAAACTGTTTTTT	CATSRDGNEKLFF
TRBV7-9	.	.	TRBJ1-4	TGTGCCAGCAGCTCCCCACCGGGGGGCTTCGCTAATGAAAAACTGTTTTTT	CASSSPPGGFANEKLFF
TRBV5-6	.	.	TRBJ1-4	TGTGCCAGCAGCGCGCAGAGAGGCGGACTGTTTTTT	CASSAQRGGLFF
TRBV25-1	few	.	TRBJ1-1	TGTGCCAGCAGGGAGGACACTGAAGCTTTCTTT	CASREDTEAFF
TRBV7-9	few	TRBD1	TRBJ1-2	TGTGCCAGCAGCACCAGGGACAGGGGATCCCATGGCTACACCTTC	CASSTRDRGSHGYTF
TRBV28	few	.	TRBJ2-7	TGTGCCAGCAGTCCCAGGGTCCCCGCCTACGAGCAGTACTTC	CASSPRVPAYEQYF
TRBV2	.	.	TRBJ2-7	TGTGCCAGCAGGATATCACAGGGTCCTCTCTACGAGCAGTACTTC	CASRISQGPLYEQYF
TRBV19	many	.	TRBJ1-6	TGTGCCAGTAGTAACGCAGCGTGGGATTCACCCCTCCACTTT	CASSNAAWDSPLHF
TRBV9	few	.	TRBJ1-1	TGTGCCAGCAGCCTCAGTGGGACTAACACTGAAGCTTTCTTT	CASSLSGTNTEAFF
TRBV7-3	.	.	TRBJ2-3	TGTGCCAGCACCGTTACAGGGTTCAGGACAGATACGCAGTATTTT	CASTVTGFRTDTQYF
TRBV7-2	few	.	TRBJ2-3	TGTGCCAGCAGCTCCTTTAGCGGACCCACAGATACGCAGTATTTT	CASSSFSGPTDTQYF
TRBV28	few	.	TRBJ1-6	TGTGCCAGCAGTGCCAGTTCACCCCTCCACTTT	CASSASSPLHF
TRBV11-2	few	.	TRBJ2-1	TGTGCCAGCAGCCTAGGACTCTCCAATGAGCAGTTCTTC	CASSLGLSNEQFF
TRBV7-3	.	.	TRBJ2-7	TGTGCCAGCAGCCATGGACATCCGAGCTCCTACGAGCAGTACTTC	CASSHGHPSSYEQYF
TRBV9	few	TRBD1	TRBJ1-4	TGTGCCAGCAGCTCGGGACAGGGAAGTGAAAAACTGTTTTTT	CASSSGQGSEKLFF
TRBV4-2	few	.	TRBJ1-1	TGTGCCAGCAGCCCCCGGGAGGGAGAAGCTTTCTTT	CASSPREGEAFF
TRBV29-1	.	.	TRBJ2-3	TGCAGCGCTCCCCCTACTGGGCGCACAGATACGCAGTATTTT	CSAPPTGRTDTQYF
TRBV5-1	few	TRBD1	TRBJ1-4	TGCGCCAGCAGCTTTACAGGGGGAGATGAAAAACTGTTTTTT	CASSFTGGDEKLFF
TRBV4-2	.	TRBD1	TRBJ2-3	TGTGCCAGCAGCCAAGATTGGCGGGGGACAGGGCGAGATACGCAGTATTTT	CASSQDWRGTGRDTQYF
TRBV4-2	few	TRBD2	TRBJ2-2	TGTGCCAGCAGCCAGACTCCGGGGACTAGCGGGGGTAGGGAGCTGTTTTTT	CASSQTPGTSGGRELFF
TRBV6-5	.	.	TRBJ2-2	TGTGCCAGCAGTTACTCGAGAACCACCGGGGAGCTGTTTTTT	CASSYSRTTGELFF
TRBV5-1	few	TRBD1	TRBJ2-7	TGCGCCAGCAGCACCAATCGGGGACAGGGGTTTAACGAGCAGTACTTC	CASSTNRGQGFNEQYF
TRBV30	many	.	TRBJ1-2	TGTGCCAGAGACAGAGGCTATGGCTACACCTTC	CARDRGYGYTF
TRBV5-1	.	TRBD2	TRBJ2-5	TGCGCCAGCAGCTTGACGGGGGGGCGAGAGACCCAGTACTTC	CASSLTGGRETQYF
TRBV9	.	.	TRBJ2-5	TGTGCCAGGAAAACTAGCCCAGAGACCCAGTACTTC	CARKTSPETQYF
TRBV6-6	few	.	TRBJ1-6	TGTGCCAGCAGTTACGAAAGGGGCGAATCACCCCTCCACTTT	CASSYERGESPLHF
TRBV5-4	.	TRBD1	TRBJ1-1	TGTGCCAGCAGCTCATACAGGGGAGCACTGAACACTGAAGCTTTCTTT	CASSSYRGALNTEAFF
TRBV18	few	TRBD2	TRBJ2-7	TGTGCCAGCTCGCCCTTAGCGGGGGGCGGGCACGAGCAGTACTTC	CASSPLAGGGHEQYF
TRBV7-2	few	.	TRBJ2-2	TGTGCCAGCAGCTTTTCTAAGCCGGAGCTGTTTTTT	CASSFSKPELFF
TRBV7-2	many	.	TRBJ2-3	TGTGCCAGCAGCTTAGGACTCTTGGATACGCAGTATTTT	CASSLGLLDTQYF
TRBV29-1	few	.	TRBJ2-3	TGCAGCGTAAGACAGACAGATACGCAGTATTTT	CSVRQTDTQYF
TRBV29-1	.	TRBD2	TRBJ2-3	TGCAGCTCTACTCGGACTAGCGGGGGGGCCCTAGATACGCAGTATTTT	CSSTRTSGGALDTQYF
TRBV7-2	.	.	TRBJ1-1	TGTGCCAGCAGCTTATACGGTTTGAACACTGAAGCTTTCTTT	CASSLYGLNTEAFF
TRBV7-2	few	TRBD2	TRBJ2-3	TGTGCCAGCAGCTACCGCAGTCCTCTAGCGGGGAAAGCAGATACGCAGTATTTT	CASSYRSPLAGKADTQYF
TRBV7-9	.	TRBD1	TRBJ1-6	TGTGCCAGCAGCTTCCGGGACAGAAAGGATTCACCCCTCCACTTT	CASSFRDRKDSPLHF